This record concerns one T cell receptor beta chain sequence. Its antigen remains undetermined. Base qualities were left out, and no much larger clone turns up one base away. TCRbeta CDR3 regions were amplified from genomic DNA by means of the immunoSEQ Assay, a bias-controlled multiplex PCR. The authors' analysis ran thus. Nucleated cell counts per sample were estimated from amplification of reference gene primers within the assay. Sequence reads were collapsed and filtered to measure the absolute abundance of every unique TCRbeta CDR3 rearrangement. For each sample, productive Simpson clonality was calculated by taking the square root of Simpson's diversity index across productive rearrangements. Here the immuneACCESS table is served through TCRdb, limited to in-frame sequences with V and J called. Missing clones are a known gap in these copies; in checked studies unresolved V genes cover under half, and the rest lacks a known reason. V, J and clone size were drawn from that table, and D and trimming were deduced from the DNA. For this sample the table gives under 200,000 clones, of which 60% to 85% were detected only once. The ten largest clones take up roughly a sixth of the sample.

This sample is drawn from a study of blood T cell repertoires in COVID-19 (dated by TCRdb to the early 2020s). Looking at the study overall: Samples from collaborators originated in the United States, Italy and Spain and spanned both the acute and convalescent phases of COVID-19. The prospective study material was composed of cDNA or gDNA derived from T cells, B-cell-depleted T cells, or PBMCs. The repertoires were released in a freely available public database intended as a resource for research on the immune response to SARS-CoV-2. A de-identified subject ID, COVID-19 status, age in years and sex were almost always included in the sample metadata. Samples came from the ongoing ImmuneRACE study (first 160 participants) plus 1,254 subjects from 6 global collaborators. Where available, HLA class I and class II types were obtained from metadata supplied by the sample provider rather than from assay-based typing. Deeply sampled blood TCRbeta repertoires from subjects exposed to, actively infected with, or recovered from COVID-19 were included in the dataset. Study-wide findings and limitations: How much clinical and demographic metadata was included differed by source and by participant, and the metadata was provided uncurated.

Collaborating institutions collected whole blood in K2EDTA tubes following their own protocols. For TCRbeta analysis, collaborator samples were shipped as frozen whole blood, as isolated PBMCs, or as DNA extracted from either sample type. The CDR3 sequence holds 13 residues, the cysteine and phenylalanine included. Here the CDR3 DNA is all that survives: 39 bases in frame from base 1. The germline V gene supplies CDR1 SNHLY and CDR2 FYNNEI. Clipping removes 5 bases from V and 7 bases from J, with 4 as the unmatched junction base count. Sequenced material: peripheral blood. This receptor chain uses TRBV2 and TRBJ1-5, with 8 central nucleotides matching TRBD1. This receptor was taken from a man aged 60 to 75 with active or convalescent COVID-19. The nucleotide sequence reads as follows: TGTGCCAGCAGTTCCACAGGGGGGCAGCCCCAGCATTTT. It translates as CASSSTGGQPQHF.